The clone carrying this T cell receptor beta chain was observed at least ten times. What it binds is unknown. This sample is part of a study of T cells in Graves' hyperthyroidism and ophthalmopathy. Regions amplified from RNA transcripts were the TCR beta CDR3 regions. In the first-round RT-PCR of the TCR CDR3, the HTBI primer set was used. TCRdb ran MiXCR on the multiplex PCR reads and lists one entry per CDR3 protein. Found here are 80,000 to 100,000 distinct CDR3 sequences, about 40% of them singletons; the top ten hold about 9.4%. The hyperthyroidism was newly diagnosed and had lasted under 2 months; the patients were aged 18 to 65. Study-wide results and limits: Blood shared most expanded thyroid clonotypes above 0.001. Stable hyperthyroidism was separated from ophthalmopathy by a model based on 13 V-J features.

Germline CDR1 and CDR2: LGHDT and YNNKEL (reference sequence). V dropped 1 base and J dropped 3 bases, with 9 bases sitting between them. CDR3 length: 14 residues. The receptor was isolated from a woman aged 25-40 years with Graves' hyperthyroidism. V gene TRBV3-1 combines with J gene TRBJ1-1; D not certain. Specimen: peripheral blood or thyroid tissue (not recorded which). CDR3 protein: CASSQGDRDTEAFF. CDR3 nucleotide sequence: TGTGCCAGCAGCCAAGGTGATAGGGACACTGAAGCTTTCTTT.